These 17 T cell receptor beta chains came from one sample sequenced in a study of cytomegalovirus exposure and HLA in healthy donors. Both 60 Vbeta primers and 13 Jbeta primers went into the PCR. The protocol was immunoSEQ multiplex PCR, while the TCRdb copy is restricted to in-frame clones and leaves out a portion. This sample has approximately 160,000 clones; approximately 79% occur once, and the top ten carry about 2%. The sequencing sample was made of PBMCs. The receptors here all came from a human donor in good health.

This clone was recorded only once. This chain connects TRBV7-9 to TRBJ2-5, with D maybe TRBD2 (6 bases). From germline, CDR1 is SEHNR and CDR2 FQNEAQ (reference sequence). The CDR3 loop spans 16 amino acids. Deletions cut 5 bases from V and 2 bases from J, with 18 bases between. CDR3 in DNA: TGTGCCAGCAGCGACGTAAGGGGAGGCCCACAAGAGACCCAGTACTTC. It specifies CASSDVRGGPQETQYF. Complete variable domain (other parts from reference TRBV7-9 and TRBJ2-5): DTGVSQNPRHKITKRGQNVTFRCDPISEHNRLYWYRQTLGQGPEFLTYFQNEAQLEKSRLLSDRFSAERPKGSFSTLEIQRTEQGDSAMYLCASSDVRGGPQETQYFGPGTRLLVL.

V gene TRBV5-6 combines with J gene TRBJ2-2; 7 bases align to TRBD1. The CDR3 is made up of 15 amino acids. Looked up from germline, CDR1 is SGHDT and CDR2 is YYEEEE. The J segment lost 7 bases and the V segment lost 0 bases, leaving 6 bases of the junction unmatched. Here the CDR3 reads CASSLADRDYGELFF. The CDR3 DNA reads as TGTGCCAGCAGCTTGGCCGACAGGGATTACGGGGAGCTGTTTTTT.

This chain connects TRBV7-2 to TRBJ2-7; D uncertain. The germline gives CDR1 SGHTA, CDR2 FQGNSA. Trimming took off 5 bases at V and 5 bases at J, with 10 bases between the two ends. The CDR3 is 12 amino acids. This CDR3 is CASSHVVHEQYF. CDR3 DNA sequence: TGTGCCAGCAGCCACGTAGTCCACGAGCAGTACTTC.

This chain connects TRBV5-1 to TRBJ2-1, with D possibly matching TRBD2 (6 bases). Trimming shortened V by 5 bases and J by 6 bases, and 21 bases separated the two germline ends. Germline V gives CDR1 SGHRS, CDR2 YFSETQ. The CDR3 has 16 residues. CDR3 nucleotides: TGCGCCAGCAGGGCCCTTGGGCGGGGAGCGGCCAATGAGCAGTTCTTC. Translated, it gives CASRALGRGAANEQFF.

This clone occurred once. V usage is TRBV5-1 and J usage is TRBJ1-2; D is unclear. The CDR3 spans 14 residues. V lost 0 bases and J lost 0, with 6 bases in between. Germline values: CDR1 SGHRS, CDR2 YFSETQ. The CDR3 DNA sequence: TGCGCCAGCAGCTTGGACAGCCCTAACTATGGCTACACCTTC. Its protein is CASSLDSPNYGYTF. Supplemented by reference TRBV5-1 and TRBJ1-2, the full variable domain reads KAGVTQTPRYLIKTRGQQVTLSCSPISGHRSVSWYQQTPGQGLQFLFEYFSETQRNKGNFPGRFSGRQFSNSRSEMNVSTLELGDSALYLCASSLDSPNYGYTFGSGTRLTVV.

V is TRBV7-8 and J is TRBJ2-2; TRBD2 matches at 8 bases. The CDR3 loop spans 17 amino acids. Trimming cost V 0 bases and J 4 bases; bases outside gene matches: 7. The V gene's germline CDR1 is SGHVS and CDR2 FQNEAQ. The CDR3 loop reads CASSLAQRGGITGELFF. The CDR3 nucleotides read TGTGCCAGCAGCTTAGCGCAACGGGGGGGGATCACCGGGGAGCTGTTTTTT.

The rearrangement links TRBV7-7 to TRBJ2-1, with 7 bases matching TRBD1. CDR1 and CDR2 from the germline V gene are SSHAT and FNYEAQ (reference sequence). CDR3 length equals 18 residues. Losses at the gene ends were 1 base for V and 1 base for J; bases not matched to a gene: 10. The CDR3 sequence: CASSLGRWDRISYNEQFF. The DNA of the CDR3 is TGTGCCAGCAGCTTAGGTCGATGGGACAGAATTTCCTACAATGAGCAGTTCTTC. The complete variable domain, with remaining parts taken from reference TRBV7-7 and TRBJ2-1, reads GAGVSQSPRYKVTKRGQDVTLRCDPISSHATLYWYQQALGQGPEFLTYFNYEAQPDKSGLPSDRFSAERPEGSISTLTIQRTEQRDSAMYRCASSLGRWDRISYNEQFFGPGTRLTVL.

The V call is TRBV7-2, the J call TRBJ1-2; 7 nucleotides align to TRBD1. There are 16 residues in the CDR3. With 2 bases clipped from V and 3 bases from J, the junction kept 9 bases outside the gene matches. Germline loops: CDR1 SGHTA, CDR2 FQGNSA. CDR3 DNA sequence: TGTGCCAGCAGCTTACACGGCCCAGGGACAGACTATGGCTACACCTTC. This sequence encodes CASSLHGPGTDYGYTF.

The chain uses TRBV11-2 and TRBJ1-2; no definite D call. Trimming took off 5 bases at V and 3 bases at J, with 13 bases between the two ends. The germline gives CDR1 SGHAT, CDR2 FQNNGV. CDR3 length equals 14 residues. The CDR3, as DNA: TGTGCCAGCAGCGCCCAAATAAGCGACTATGGCTACACCTTC. Residues: CASSAQISDYGYTF.

The CDR3 nucleotides read TGCGCCAGCACAATCTCCGGGTTCACGAACACTGAAGCTTTCTTT. Amino acid sequence: CASTISGFTNTEAFF. The chain employs TRBV5-1 and TRBJ1-1; unclear D gene. V was cut by 6 bases and J by 1 base, with 16 bases left in between. The CDR3 loop spans 15 amino acids. CDR1 is SGHRS and CDR2 is YFSETQ in the germline V gene.

This chain links TRBV7-6 with TRBJ2-3; 10 bases fit TRBD1. Germline V gene data show CDR1 as SGHVS and CDR2 as FNYEAQ. The CDR3 consists of 16 residues. Trimming took 5 bases from V and 5 from J; bases not matched to a gene: 10. CDR3 region: CASSSGQGDEGDTQYF. For the CDR3, the DNA is TGTGCCAGCAGCAGTGGACAGGGGGATGAGGGAGATACGCAGTATTTT.

The CDR3 region has the DNA TGCAGCGCTAGGACTAGCGGGGGAACGTACAATGAGCAGTTCTTC. Its translation: CSARTSGGTYNEQFF. V and J are TRBV29-1 and TRBJ2-1; 13 bases agree with TRBD2. The CDR3 spans 15 residues. V gave up 7 bases and J gave up 4 bases; unmatched junction bases: 7. CDR1 is SQVTM, CDR2 ANQGSEA, per germline.

V and J are TRBV29-1 and TRBJ2-1; 10 bases line up with TRBD1. This CDR3 contains 14 residues. Per germline, CDR1 SQVTM and CDR2 ANQGSEA. With 3 bases clipped from V and 9 bases from J, the junction kept 8 bases outside the gene matches. CDR3: CSVDVGQGIGEQFF. CDR3 DNA sequence: TGCAGCGTTGATGTGGGACAGGGGATCGGTGAGCAGTTCTTC.

Only one count was recorded for this clone. The chain links TRBV25-1 to TRBJ2-7; D might be TRBD1 (5 bases). The V and J ends lost 4 bases and 6 bases respectively, with 10 bases between them. The length of the CDR3 is 12 residues. Germline CDR1 is MGHDK and CDR2 is SYGVNS. CDR3 sequence reads: CASSATGSEQYF. CDR3 sequence (DNA): TGTGCCAGCAGTGCCACAGGAAGCGAGCAGTACTTC.

As for this clone: The sample carries other DNA sequences with the same CDR3. This chain links TRBV18 with TRBJ1-2; 7 nucleotides align to TRBD1. This CDR3 region has 13 residues. Germline V gene lookup returns CDR1 KGHSH and CDR2 LQKENI. The ends lost 3 bases at V and 4 bases at J; junction bases unmatched: 2. This chain's CDR3 is CASSPGTVYGYTF. In DNA, the CDR3 is TGTGCCAGCTCACCCGGGACAGTCTATGGCTACACCTTC.

V gene TRBV19 combines with J gene TRBJ2-7; the match to TRBD1 covers 10 bases. The CDR3 spans 13 residues. Germline V gives CDR1 LNHDA, CDR2 SQIVND (reference sequence). The V and J ends lost 5 bases and 5 bases, in that order; junction bases with no gene match: 3. CDR3 sequence (DNA): TGTGCCAGTAGTCGGACAGGGGGGGACGAGCAGTACTTC. Residues: CASSRTGGDEQYF.

V usage is TRBV6-5 and J usage is TRBJ2-5; D is unclear. TRBJ2-7 matches the DNA end more closely, so the J call is doubtful. The CDR3 length is 15 residues. In germline, CDR1 is MNHEY, CDR2 SVGAGI. In nucleotides, the CDR3 is TGTGCCAGCAGTTACAGTAGCCAGAGTGCCTACGAGCAGTACTTC. Translating it yields CASSYSSQSAYEQYF.